The 21 T cell receptor beta chains listed next were all sequenced from one sample in a study of control samples from healthy donors and cancer patients. Using immunoSEQ multiplex PCR, the repertoire was profiled, and TCRdb retains in-frame clones only, with some absent. The table includes tens of thousands of clones, around 87% detected once. The sequenced material came from PBMCs. These receptors were collected from a woman aged 45-59 years with head and neck cancer.

The chain recombines TRBV6-5 with TRBJ1-1; D ambiguous. The CDR3 sequence is 12 residues long. V gave up 5 bases and J gave up 1 base, with 5 bases separating them. Germline V gene data show CDR1 as MNHEY and CDR2 as SVGAGI. DNA for the CDR3: TGTGCCAGCAGTCCACCGAACACTGAAGCTTTCTTT. Translation gives CASSPPNTEAFF.

This clone was recorded only once. The rearrangement uses TRBV7-9 and TRBJ2-5; D not resolved. V lost 7 bases and J 5 bases, leaving 14 bases between the germline ends. There are 13 residues in the CDR3. The V gene's germline CDR1 is SEHNR and CDR2 FQNEAQ (reference sequence). The DNA of the CDR3 is TGTGCCAGCATCCCTAGGGTGGAGGAGACCCAGTACTTC. As protein: CASIPRVEETQYF.

This chain links TRBV25-1 with TRBJ2-6; D call uncertain. Trimming stripped 6 bases from V and 0 bases from J, with 6 bases between. The CDR3 totals 14 residues. Germline V gene lookup returns CDR1 MGHDK and CDR2 SYGVNS. CDR3 bases: TGTGCCAGCAGAGACAACTCTGGGGCCAACGTCCTGACTTTC. It yields the protein CASRDNSGANVLTF.

The chain employs TRBV6-1 and TRBJ2-7; 13 positions agree with TRBD2. This CDR3 has 17 amino acids. Looked up from germline, CDR1 is MNHNS and CDR2 is SASEGT. The V segment lost 4 bases and the J segment 1 base; nucleotides outside the gene matches: 7. CDR3 residues: CASSVRLAGGRSYEQYF. CDR3 DNA sequence: TGTGCCAGCAGTGTACGACTAGCGGGGGGCCGATCCTACGAGCAGTACTTC.

The chain combines TRBV2 with TRBJ1-3; perhaps TRBD1 as D (5 bases). Deletions cut 1 base from V and 2 bases from J, with 6 bases between. Germline lookup yields CDR1 SNHLY and CDR2 FYNNEI. This CDR3 has 14 residues. The CDR3 nucleotides are TGTGCCAGCAGTGAAGTAGGGGCTGGAAACACCATATATTTT. It translates to CASSEVGAGNTIYF.

The CDR3 reads CASSSILSSSYNEQFF. DNA of the CDR3: TGTGCCAGCAGTTCAATACTAAGTAGCTCCTACAATGAGCAGTTCTTC. The chain couples TRBV27 to TRBJ2-1; D call uncertain. The germline gives CDR1 MNHEY, CDR2 SMNVEV (reference sequence). This CDR3 has 16 residues. The V end was cut by 4 bases, the J end by 0 bases, with 13 bases between.

This chain connects TRBV5-5 to TRBJ1-4, with D maybe TRBD1 (5 bases). Trimming pared 6 bases from V and 7 bases from J, leaving 13 bases between. The CDR3 contains 13 residues. The germline V gene encodes CDR1 SGHKS and CDR2 YYEKEE (reference sequence). CDR3: CASKGQGGEKLFF. For the CDR3, the DNA is TGTGCCAGCAAGGGCCAGGGAGGTGAAAAACTGTTTTTT.

The chain uses TRBV30 and TRBJ1-5; D call uncertain. CDR3 length: 13 amino acids. With 8 bases removed from V and 0 bases from J, the gap between germline ends came to 11 bases. In germline, CDR1 is GTSNPN, CDR2 SVGIG (reference sequence). The CDR3 sequence: CALAQYSNQPQHF. The CDR3 nucleotides read TGTGCCCTCGCGCAGTATAGCAATCAGCCCCAGCATTTT.

The chain has TRBV28 and TRBJ1-3; 8 bases agree with TRBD1. V lost 4 bases and J lost 0; bases outside the gene matches: 2. The CDR3 extends over 15 amino acids. Germline lookup yields CDR1 MDHEN and CDR2 SYDVKM. This CDR3 reads CASSSGQVSGNTIYF. The DNA of the CDR3 is TGTGCCAGCAGTTCGGGACAGGTCTCTGGAAACACCATATATTTT.

The chain links TRBV7-7 to TRBJ2-1, with 9 bases identical to TRBD1. CDR3 length: 15 residues. The V and J ends lost 4 bases and 5 bases, in that order; junction bases with no gene match: 6. Germline CDR1 and CDR2: SSHAT and FNYEAQ (reference sequence). In nucleotides, the CDR3 is TGTGCCAGCAGCTCCGGGACAGGGTCCCACAATGAGCAGTTCTTC. Amino acid sequence: CASSSGTGSHNEQFF.

Only a few counts were recorded for this clone. V is TRBV2 and J is TRBJ2-7, with 8 bases that match TRBD2. The CDR3 has 14 amino acids. Germline CDR1 and CDR2: SNHLY and FYNNEI. The junction had 9 bases not matched to a gene; V was cut back by 7 bases and J by 4 bases. Here the CDR3 DNA reads TGTGCCAGCAACTTCCGGGGGGGCGCGTACGAGCAGTACTTC. This codes for CASNFRGGAYEQYF.

This chain connects TRBV6-6 to TRBJ2-7; D gene uncertain. The CDR3 has 14 amino acids. Trimming pared 4 bases from V and 1 base from J, leaving 11 bases between. Looked up from germline, CDR1 is MNHNY and CDR2 is SVGAGI (reference sequence). The CDR3: CASSFRTESYEQYF. CDR3 in DNA: TGTGCCAGCAGTTTCCGGACCGAGTCCTACGAGCAGTACTTC.

The chain links TRBV29-1 to TRBJ2-3; possibly TRBD1 for D (7 bases). Per germline, CDR1 SQVTM and CDR2 ANQGSEA. V lost 4 bases to trimming and J lost 6 bases, with 14 bases between them. The CDR3 length is 13 residues. For the CDR3, the DNA is TGCAGCGTTGTTCAGGGGGGATCGGATACGCAGTATTTT. This translates into CSVVQGGSDTQYF.

J is TRBJ2-1 and V is TRBV3-1 (or the pseudogene TRBV3-2), with 15 bases aligning to TRBD2. There are 19 residues in the CDR3. Germline V CDR1 and CDR2: LGHDT, YNNKEL (reference sequence). The trim removed 3 bases at V and 0 bases at J, leaving 6 bases unmatched. The CDR3 DNA sequence: TGTGCCAGCAGCCATCGGACTAGCGGGGGGGAAAGCTCCTACAATGAGCAGTTCTTC. It encodes CASSHRTSGGESSYNEQFF.

This chain's CDR3 is CASSHAFGTVLSYEQYF. DNA of the CDR3: TGTGCCAGCAGCCATGCCTTCGGGACAGTGCTCTCCTACGAGCAGTACTTC. The chain carries TRBV14 and TRBJ2-7, with 7 positions matching TRBD1. The V gene's germline CDR1 is SGHDN and CDR2 FVKESK. This CDR3 comprises 17 residues. Trimming removed 3 bases from V and 0 bases from J; junction bases left unmatched: 11.

This chain uses TRBV3-1 (or the pseudogene TRBV3-2) with TRBJ2-3; D might be TRBD1 (6 bases). V was clipped by 3 bases and J by 3 bases, with 13 bases between them. The CDR3 covers 15 residues. Germline V gene data show CDR1 as LGHDT and CDR2 as YNNKEL (reference sequence). CDR3 protein: CASSQGARMTDTQYF. CDR3 sequence (DNA): TGTGCCAGCAGCCAGGGGGCTAGGATGACAGATACGCAGTATTTT.

The chain carries TRBV15 and TRBJ2-7, with TRBD1 matching over 8 bases. CDR3 length: 15 amino acids. Germline assignment: CDR1 LNHNV and CDR2 YYDKDF (reference sequence). The V segment lost 3 bases and the J segment 1 base; nucleotides outside the gene matches: 5. The CDR3 loop reads CATSRAGTGSYEQYF. The CDR3 DNA reads as TGTGCCACCAGCAGGGCCGGGACAGGATCCTACGAGCAGTACTTC.

As concerns this clone: At the DNA level, this CDR3 is encoded by other sequences in the same sample as well. The genes are TRBV5-4 and TRBJ1-1; D not resolved. CDR3 length: 13 amino acids. The V and J ends lost 0 bases and 2 bases respectively, with 5 bases between them. Germline V gene lookup returns CDR1 SGHNT and CDR2 YYREEE (reference sequence). The CDR3 DNA reads as TGTGCCAGCAGCTTGGCGGGAAACACTGAAGCTTTCTTT. This translates into CASSLAGNTEAFF.

This sequence joins TRBV2 and TRBJ1-2, with D maybe TRBD1 (5 bases). The CDR3 is 13 residues long. From germline, CDR1 is SNHLY and CDR2 FYNNEI. V dropped 7 bases and J dropped 4 bases, with 13 bases sitting between them. The CDR3 loop is CASTGTDPYGYTF. The CDR3 DNA reads as TGTGCCAGCACAGGGACTGACCCCTATGGCTACACCTTC.

V is TRBV5-4 and J is TRBJ1-1; D ambiguous. Germline assignment: CDR1 SGHNT and CDR2 YYREEE (reference sequence). The CDR3 is made up of 15 amino acids. The ends were cut back, 0 bases at V and 1 base at J, with 10 bases in the middle. The CDR3 sequence is CASSLGHPSNTEAFF. Here the CDR3 DNA reads TGTGCCAGCAGCTTGGGACACCCCTCGAACACTGAAGCTTTCTTT.

This chain uses TRBV5-1 with TRBJ1-4; D gene unclear. This CDR3 spans 15 amino acids. V was clipped by 0 bases and J by 5 bases, with 11 bases between them. From germline, CDR1 is SGHRS and CDR2 YFSETQ. In nucleotides, the CDR3 is TGCGCCAGCAGCTTGGATCGGGTCGGGAATGAAAAACTGTTTTTT. Its protein product is CASSLDRVGNEKLFF.